This TCR beta chain was sequenced in a study of blood T cell repertoires in COVID-19. Study-level information: The United States, Italy and Spain were the sources of the acute and convalescent COVID-19 samples. PBMCs, B-cell-depleted T cells, or T cells provided the cDNA or gDNA that made up the material.

This clone was found many times. The V gene lost 7 bases and the J gene lost 4 bases, with 10 bases spanning the gap. Per germline, CDR1 LNHDA and CDR2 SQIVND (reference sequence). CDR3 length: 12 amino acids. As handled by the study authors: Using reference gene primer amplification, nucleated cell counts were estimated. Some clones are missing from TCRdb's copy, which holds only in-frame ones; the method was immunoSEQ multiplex PCR. V and J calls and clone size are as listed in that table; D and trimming were resolved from the DNA. The sample has tens of thousands of clones; 78% are singletons. The source of this sequence is a human donor in a cohort sampled during active COVID-19. The V call is TRBV19, the J call TRBJ1-2; no firm D call. The sequenced sample consisted of peripheral blood. DNA for the CDR3: TGTGCCAGTACAGGAAACCTCTATGGCTACACCTTC. Encoded protein: CASTGNLYGYTF. The whole variable domain, remainder taken from reference TRBV19 and TRBJ1-2, is DGGITQSPKYLFRKEGQNVTLSCEQNLNHDAMYWYRQDPGQGLRLIYYSQIVNDFQKGDIAEGYSVSREKKESFPLTVTSAQKNPTAFYLCASTGNLYGYTFGSGTRLTVV.